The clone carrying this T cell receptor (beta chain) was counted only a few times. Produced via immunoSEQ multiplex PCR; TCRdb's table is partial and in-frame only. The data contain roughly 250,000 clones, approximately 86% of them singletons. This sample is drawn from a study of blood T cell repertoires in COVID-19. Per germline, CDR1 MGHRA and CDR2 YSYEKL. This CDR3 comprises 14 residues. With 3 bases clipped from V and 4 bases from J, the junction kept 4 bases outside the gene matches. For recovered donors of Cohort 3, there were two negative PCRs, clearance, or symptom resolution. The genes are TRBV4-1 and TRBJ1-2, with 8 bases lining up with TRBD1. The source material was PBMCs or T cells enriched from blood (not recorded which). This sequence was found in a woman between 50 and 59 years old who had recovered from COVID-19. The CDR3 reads CASSQGQEGYGYTF. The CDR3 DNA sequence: TGCGCCAGCAGCCAGGGACAGGAGGGCTATGGCTACACCTTC.